The following is a T cell receptor beta chain sequence with its context. The table came from immunoSEQ multiplex PCR; TCRdb's copy has only in-frame clones and leaves some out. The profile covers under 150,000 clones, with approximately 87% appearing a single time and 1.6% taken by the ten largest. These data originate in a study of T cell responses to AZD1222 COVID-19 vaccine. Pooling of second doses given at about 4 or about 12 weeks was done. CDR3 length: 15 residues. The V gene end was trimmed by 5 bases and the J gene end by 6 bases; junction bases not matched to a gene: 7. CDR1 and CDR2 (germline): SEHNR, FQNEAQ (reference sequence).

The chain employs TRBV7-9 and TRBJ1-2, with 12 bases lining up with TRBD1. The sequencing here drew on peripheral blood, taken 28 days after the second AZD1222 dose. The receptor was isolated from an adult who received the AZD1222 COVID-19 vaccine. CDR3 protein: CASSNPGQGAHGYTF. The CDR3, as DNA: TGTGCCAGCAGCAATCCGGGACAGGGGGCCCATGGCTACACCTTC. Variable domain in full (rest from reference TRBV7-9 and TRBJ1-2): DTGVSQNPRHKITKRGQNVTFRCDPISEHNRLYWYRQTLGQGPEFLTYFQNEAQLEKSRLLSDRFSAERPKGSFSTLEIQRTEQGDSAMYLCASSNPGQGAHGYTFGSGTRLTVV.